The rows below give T cell receptor beta chains drawn from one sample of a study of OX40 agonist ivuxolimab in advanced cancers. Some clones are missing from TCRdb's copy, which holds only in-frame ones; the method was immunoSEQ multiplex PCR. The sample holds some 50,000 clones, 85% to 90% seen once. Sequenced material: CD4+ or CD8+ T cells sorted from blood, taken in a trial of the OX40 agonist ivuxolimab. Every receptor here comes from an adult with an advanced solid tumor such as melanoma, head and neck, liver or kidney cancer. The CDR3 runs from the conserved cysteine through the conserved F or W. The D gene is left open where the match is weak. Size is stated for part of the rows, as once, few or many counts, or as a class when the clone is expanded.

>TRBV28|-|TRBJ2-1|TRBD2
CATRTSGASYNEQFF
TGTGCCACCCGGACTAGCGGGGCTTCCTACAATGAGCAGTTCTTC
>TRBV19|once|TRBJ2-5|-
CASSPQSGVGTQYF
TGTGCCAGTAGTCCACAGTCGGGGGTGGGAACCCAGTACTTC
>TRBV18|-|TRBJ1-1|TRBD1
CASSLTESGGTNTEAFF
TGTGCCAGCTCACTCACGGAATCAGGGGGGACGAACACTGAAGCTTTCTTT
>TRBV11-2|-|TRBJ2-5|-
CASSLGGTQYF
TGTGCCAGCAGCTTAGGAGGGACCCAGTACTTC
>TRBV5-1|-|TRBJ2-5|-
CASSPGVSVSETQYF
TGCGCCAGCAGCCCCGGAGTTTCCGTTTCAGAGACCCAGTACTTC
>TRBV9|few|TRBJ2-3|-
CASSQMEGRTDTQYF
TGTGCCAGCAGCCAAATGGAGGGCCGCACAGATACGCAGTATTTT
>TRBV28|-|TRBJ2-7|-
CASIRAKVGEQYF
TGTGCCAGCATAAGGGCTAAGGTGGGCGAGCAGTACTTC
>TRBV2|-|TRBJ1-1|-
CASTKGENTEAFF
TGTGCCAGCACGAAGGGTGAGAACACTGAAGCTTTCTTT
>TRBV28|-|TRBJ1-1|TRBD1
CASTSEGDRGLKTEAFF
TGTGCCAGCACCTCAGAAGGGGACAGGGGGCTGAAGACTGAAGCTTTCTTT
>TRBV30|-|TRBJ1-1|-
CAWRGQIEAFF
TGTGCCTGGAGGGGACAAATTGAAGCTTTCTTT
>TRBV5-4|-|TRBJ1-2|-
CASSPGGGASKSYTF
TGTGCCAGCAGCCCCGGAGGGGGGGCTTCCAAGAGCTACACCTTC
>TRBV9|-|TRBJ2-7|TRBD2
CASSPVGVAGSEQYF
TGTGCCAGCAGCCCCGTAGGGGTAGCGGGGTCCGAGCAGTACTTC
>TRBV19|-|TRBJ1-2|TRBD1
CASSINRGADYGYTF
TGTGCCAGTAGTATAAACAGGGGCGCTGACTATGGCTACACCTTC
>TRBV28|-|TRBJ2-7|TRBD1
CASSLPDRASYEQYF
TGTGCCAGCAGTCTCCCGGACAGGGCCTCCTACGAGCAGTACTTC
>TRBV18|-|TRBJ1-2|TRBD1
CASSPPGGGSGYTF
TGTGCCAGCTCACCACCGGGAGGGGGCTCTGGCTACACCTTC
>TRBV30|once|TRBJ1-3|-
CAWRSPSGNTIYF
TGTGCCTGGAGAAGCCCTAGTGGAAACACCATATATTTT
>TRBV9|-|TRBJ2-3|-
CASSVALRTSRGDTQYF
TGTGCCAGCAGCGTAGCTTTAAGGACATCACGAGGAGATACGCAGTATTTT
>TRBV28|-|TRBJ2-5|TRBD1
CASSLSGTGGGTQYF
TGTGCCAGCAGTTTGTCCGGGACAGGGGGCGGGACCCAGTACTTC
>TRBV11-3|-|TRBJ2-7|-
CASSLAAGVGEQYF
TGTGCCAGCAGCTTGGCCGCCGGGGTAGGTGAGCAGTACTTC
>TRBV9|-|TRBJ2-3|TRBD2
CASSVEVAGVLQTQYF
TGTGCCAGCAGCGTAGAGGTAGCGGGAGTTCTACAAACGCAGTATTTT
>TRBV23-1|-|TRBJ2-3|-
CASPTTPYDTQYF
TGCGCCAGCCCAACAACCCCATATGATACGCAGTATTTT
>TRBV7-2|-|TRBJ2-7|-
CASSSITSALSYEQYF
TGTGCCAGCAGCTCTATAACTAGTGCTTTATCCTACGAGCAGTACTTC
>TRBV7-9|-|TRBJ1-2|-
CASSLDTNYGYTF
TGTGCCAGCAGCTTAGACACTAACTATGGCTACACCTTC
>TRBV11-3|-|TRBJ2-7|TRBD2
CASSFRLAYEQYF
TGTGCCAGCAGCTTCCGACTAGCGTACGAGCAGTACTTC
>TRBV19|-|TRBJ2-5|TRBD2
CASGPGGTTLQETQYF
TGTGCCAGTGGACCCGGGGGGACTACCCTTCAAGAGACCCAGTACTTC
>TRBV23-1|few|TRBJ2-5|-
CASSHEDRESYQETQYF
TGCGCCAGCAGTCACGAGGACAGAGAGTCTTACCAAGAGACCCAGTACTTC